The rows below give T cell receptor beta chains drawn from one sample of a study of coeliac disease. Produced via immunoSEQ multiplex PCR; TCRdb's table is partial and in-frame only. The sample consists of around 2,200 clones, roughly 70% of them appearing once. Sequencing input: lamina propria lymphocytes from the gut. The receptors originated from a woman between 45 and 60 years old with celiac disease on a gluten-free diet. Both conserved end residues are part of each CDR3.

18	TRBV19	TRBJ2-3	CASSRGVLAGGLADTQYF
15	TRBV5-1	TRBJ1-3	CASSRNREFGNTIYF
14	TRBV6-1	TRBJ2-7	CASSGRGVSYEQYF
15	TRBV14	TRBJ1-5	CASSPLGDSNQPQHF
15	TRBV5-3	TRBJ1-6	CARSSRTRCNSPLHF
12	TRBV29-1	TRBJ1-2	CSVFGGATGYTF
15	TRBV5-6	TRBJ2-4	CASSLPGSAKNIQYF
19	TRBV28	TRBJ2-7	CASSLSLAGDHPRYYEQYF
14	TRBV7-9	TRBJ1-3	CASSSDRAGNTIYF
13	TRBV25-1	TRBJ2-5	CASGQVPQETQYF
15	TRBV28	TRBJ1-2	CASSLNGQGNYGYTF
14	TRBV10-2	NA	CASQLRGLSYEQYF
11	TRBV6-5	TRBJ1-1	CASKDNSEAFF
14	TRBV6-1	TRBJ2-7	CASTPVRDSYEQYF
15	TRBV27	TRBJ2-1	CASSRLAGGPNEQFF
16	TRBV18	TRBJ1-5	CASSRSLDRGHQPQHF
13	TRBV7-9	TRBJ1-2	CASNLGQDYGYTF
13	TRBV15	TRBJ1-2	CATSPREGNGYTF
16	TRBV27	TRBJ2-5	CASSLSLAGGSETQYF
13	TRBV18	TRBJ1-1	CASSPLRGTEAFF
13	TRBV16	TRBJ1-2	CASSRDTVYGYTF
16	TRBV30	TRBJ2-1	CAWSVRRGQNYNEQFF
16	TRBV9	TRBJ1-3	CASSVVPGGGGNTIYF
14	TRBV28	TRBJ1-1	CASSFTVLITEAFF
16	TRBV7-3	TRBJ2-2	CASSLGAGKVLGELFF
15	TRBV27	TRBJ2-2	CASRSGGLNTGELFF
13	TRBV5-5	TRBJ2-2	CASSLAGPGELFF
14	TRBV2	TRBJ1-4	CASSVGTGREKLFF
16	TRBV25-1	TRBJ2-3	CASSEGLAGETDTQYF
15	TRBV10-3	TRBJ2-3	CAISDLTGTGDTQYF
15	TRBV27	TRBJ1-1	CASSLSGGFGTEAFF
18	TRBV27	TRBJ1-1	CASSHLPSHRGYDTEAFF
14	TRBV19	TRBJ1-4	CASARRGFNEKLFF
15	TRBV6-5	TRBJ1-4	CASSKKQGFNEKLFF
14	TRBV19	TRBJ1-6	CASSRDRGLSPLHF
13	TRBV5-6	TRBJ1-2	CASSLGQVYGYTF